Here is one T cell receptor beta chain with its context. Antigen unknown. TCRdb's copy holds only in-frame clones and misses some; the assay was immunoSEQ multiplex PCR. The sample records fewer than 150,000 clones, more than 90% being singletons. This sample is part of a study of graft-versus-host responses after intestinal transplantation. Study-level points and caveats: Early HvG declines after transplant were associated with peak circulating GvH clone levels. Allograft clonal ratios (graft-versus-host to host-versus-graft) were high in patients who had graft-donor T cell macrochimerism.

Deletions cut 6 bases from V and 1 base from J, with 6 bases between. Germline CDR1 and CDR2: SNHLY and FYNNEI. CDR3 size: 12 residues. The chain uses TRBV2 and TRBJ1-1; the D is unclear. Sequencing was performed on unstimulated CD4+ T cells sorted from spleen or lymph node cells, taken before intestinal transplant. The clonotype originates from a human donor who received an intestinal transplant. CDR3 DNA sequence: TGTGCCAGCAGCCTACAGAACACTGAAGCTTTCTTT. Translated: CASSLQNTEAFF. The full variable domain, its missing parts supplied by reference TRBV2 and TRBJ1-1, is EPEVTQTPSHQVTQMGQEVILRCVPISNHLYFYWYRQILGQKVEFLVSFYNNEISEKSEIFDDQFSVERPDGSNFTLKIRSTKLEDSAMYFCASSLQNTEAFFGQGTRLTVV.